The 12 T cell receptor beta chains below were found in one sample sequenced in a study of shared clonotypes between healthy human individuals. Libraries were prepared by immunoSEQ multiplex PCR; TCRdb keeps only in-frame clonotypes and omits some of them. This sample yields about 2.1 million clones, of which over 85% are seen a single time; more than 1.5% belongs to the top ten. The naive CD8 fraction comprised CD45RO-negative cells positively selected for CCR7 and excluded terminally differentiated effector memory CD45RA+ cells. Material for sequencing was naive CD8+ T cells from PBMCs. The receptor source for this set is a man between 18 and 29 years old in good health. Some clones in this sample may be carry-over from other donors' samples.

The chain joins TRBV27 to TRBJ2-7; D is perhaps TRBD1 (7 bases). The CDR3 extends over 15 amino acids. Germline V gene sequence: CDR1 MNHEY, CDR2 SMNVEV (reference sequence). V lost 5 bases and J 4 bases, leaving 18 bases between the germline ends. This CDR3 reads CASSLTPAGGYEQYF. In nucleotides, the CDR3 is TGTGCCAGCAGTCTCACACCGGCAGGGGGGTACGAGCAGTACTTC.

This clone was counted a few times. The CDR3 spells CASKLRGTEAFF. The CDR3 bases are TGTGCCAGTAAATTGAGGGGGACTGAAGCTTTCTTT. The J gene is TRBJ1-1, the V gene TRBV19; D is possibly TRBD1 (6 bases). CDR3 length: 12 amino acids. Germline lookup yields CDR1 LNHDA and CDR2 SQIVND (reference sequence). Trimming took 7 bases from V and 5 from J, leaving 11 bases between them.

The J gene is TRBJ1-1, the V gene TRBV19; D is uncertain. The germline V gene encodes CDR1 LNHDA and CDR2 SQIVND (reference sequence). The CDR3 contains 14 residues. Trimming took 3 bases from V and 3 from J, leaving 11 bases between them. CDR3 DNA sequence: TGTGCCAGTAGTATCAGGACGGCGGACACTGAAGCTTTCTTT. This sequence encodes CASSIRTADTEAFF.

This chain uses TRBV9 with TRBJ1-2; TRBD1 matches at 8 bases. Trimming took 4 bases from V and 4 from J; bases not matched to a gene: 9. Germline V gene data show CDR1 as SGDLS and CDR2 as YYNGEE. CDR3 length: 15 amino acids. CDR3 bases: TGTGCCAGCAGCCCCAGACAGGGGTCCAGCTATGGCTACACCTTC. Translated: CASSPRQGSSYGYTF.

On this clone itself: Within the sample, other DNA sequences also encode this same CDR3. V and J are TRBV5-1 and TRBJ2-2, with D unclear. Germline CDR1 SGHRS, CDR2 YFSETQ. The CDR3 is made up of 13 amino acids. Trimming took off 4 bases at V and 0 bases at J, with 4 bases between the two ends. CDR3 in amino acids: CASSPANTGELFF. CDR3 in DNA: TGCGCCAGCAGCCCAGCGAACACCGGGGAGCTGTTTTTT.

The chain employs TRBV5-1 and TRBJ2-2; TRBD1 aligns across 10 bases. CDR3 size: 19 residues. Losses at the gene ends were 4 bases for V and 1 base for J; bases not matched to a gene: 13. CDR1 is SGHRS and CDR2 is YFSETQ in the germline V gene. The CDR3 loop is CASSTGPGTGDKNTGELFF. For the CDR3, the DNA is TGCGCCAGCAGCACGGGTCCCGGGACAGGGGACAAGAACACCGGGGAGCTGTTTTTT.

The chain links TRBV4-3 to TRBJ2-1; D is unresolved. This CDR3 region has 16 residues. CDR1 LGHNA and CDR2 YSLEER come from the germline V gene. Trimming pared 4 bases from V and 4 bases from J, leaving 17 bases between. For the CDR3, the DNA is TGCGCCAGCAGCCTCAAGGCACAGACTCTTTACAATGAGCAGTTCTTC. It yields the protein CASSLKAQTLYNEQFF.

This chain uses TRBV9 with TRBJ2-7, with a tentative D call TRBD2 (7 bases). Germline V gene sequence: CDR1 SGDLS, CDR2 YYNGEE. Between the trimmed V and J ends, which lost 3 bases and 2 bases, there was a span of 15 bases. The CDR3 has 15 residues. Written as DNA, the CDR3 is TGTGCCAGCAGCGAGGGGGACTATACGCCCTACGAGCAGTACTTC. It encodes CASSEGDYTPYEQYF.

The rearrangement uses TRBV15 and TRBJ2-5; D tentatively reads TRBD1 or TRBD2 (5 bases each). The CDR3 extends over 13 amino acids. V lost 6 bases and J 1 base, leaving 9 bases between the germline ends. Germline V gene data show CDR1 as LNHNV and CDR2 as YYDKDF (reference sequence). Written as DNA, the CDR3 is TGTGCCACCAGTCCAGGGACCCAAGAGACCCAGTACTTC. Amino acid sequence: CATSPGTQETQYF.

The CDR3 bases are TGTGCCAGCAGCTTGACCCAGGCAGATACGCAGTATTTT. Encoded protein: CASSLTQADTQYF. The chain employs TRBV7-9 and TRBJ2-3; D gene unclear. Germline V gives CDR1 SEHNR, CDR2 FQNEAQ (reference sequence). This CDR3 spans 13 amino acids. The ends were cut back, 3 bases at V and 4 bases at J, with 8 bases in the middle.

The chain links TRBV7-2 to TRBJ2-1; D gene uncertain. Germline values: CDR1 SGHTA, CDR2 FQGNSA. CDR3 length: 16 residues. V dropped 5 bases and J dropped 9 bases, with 23 bases sitting between them. CDR3 loop: CASSQTLIMTMGEQFF. CDR3 in DNA: TGTGCCAGCAGCCAGACCCTTATAATGACGATGGGTGAGCAGTTCTTC.

About this clone itself: Other DNA sequences of this sample code for an identical CDR3. V and J are TRBV7-9 and TRBJ2-7, with no clear D. This CDR3 has 11 residues. Germline CDR1 is SEHNR and CDR2 is FQNEAQ (reference sequence). V shed 6 bases and J shed 3 bases, with 6 bases lying between them. CDR3 in DNA: TGTGCCAGCAGTCCAAACTACGAGCAGTACTTC. As protein: CASSPNYEQYF.